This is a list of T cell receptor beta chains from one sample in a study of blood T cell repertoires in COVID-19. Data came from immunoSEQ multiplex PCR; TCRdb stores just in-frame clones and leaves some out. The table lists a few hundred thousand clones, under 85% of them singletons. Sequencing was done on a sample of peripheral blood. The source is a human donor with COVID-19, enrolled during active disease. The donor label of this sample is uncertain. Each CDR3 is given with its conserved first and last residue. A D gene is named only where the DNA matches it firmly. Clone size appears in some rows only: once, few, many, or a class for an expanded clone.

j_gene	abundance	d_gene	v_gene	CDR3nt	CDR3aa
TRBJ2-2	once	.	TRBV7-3	TGTGCCAGCAGCTCACAGGACACCGGGGAGCTGTTTTTT	CASSSQDTGELFF
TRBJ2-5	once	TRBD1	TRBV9	TGTGCCAGCAGCGTAGCTCCCAGGGGGATTTGGGAGACCCAGTACTTC	CASSVAPRGIWETQYF
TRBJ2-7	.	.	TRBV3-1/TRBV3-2	TGTGCCAGCAGCCCATCGGGGTTGTGGCAGTACTTC	CASSPSGLWQYF
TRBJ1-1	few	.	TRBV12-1	TGTGCCAGCAGCTTTGGTTTCAGGGATGGGTGCGCTGAAGCTTTCTTT	CASSFGFRDGCAEAFF
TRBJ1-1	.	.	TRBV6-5	TGTGCCAGCAACCACCCTGAGGTTGAAGCTTTCTTT	CASNHPEVEAFF
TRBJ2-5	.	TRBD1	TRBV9	TGTGCCAGCAGCTCCCGGGACAGGGTGGACTTC	CASSSRDRVDF
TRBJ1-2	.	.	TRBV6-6	TGTGCCAGCAGTAGTGAGTCGGGCTACACCTTC	CASSSESGYTF
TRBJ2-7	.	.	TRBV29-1	TGCAGCGTTGCCGGGACAGCGGGCCGGACTGGCTCCTACGAGCAGTACTTC	CSVAGTAGRTGSYEQYF
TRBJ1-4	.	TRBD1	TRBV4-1	TGCGCCAGCAGCCAACTTTCGACAGGGCTTGATGAAAAACTGTTTTTT	CASSQLSTGLDEKLFF
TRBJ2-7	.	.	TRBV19	TGTGCCAGTAGTACCGGCCCTGACGCGGCCTACGAGCAGTACTTC	CASSTGPDAAYEQYF
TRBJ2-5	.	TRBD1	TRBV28	TGTGCCAGCAGTCCTCAGGGGGTCCAAGAGACCCAGTACTTC	CASSPQGVQETQYF
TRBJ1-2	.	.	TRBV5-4	TGTGCCAGCAGCCTCCTTGACGGAGCTAACTATGGCTACACCTTC	CASSLLDGANYGYTF
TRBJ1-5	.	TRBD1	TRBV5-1	TGCGCCAGCAGCGCTCAGACAGGGGCGGGTCAGCCCCAGCATTTT	CASSAQTGAGQPQHF